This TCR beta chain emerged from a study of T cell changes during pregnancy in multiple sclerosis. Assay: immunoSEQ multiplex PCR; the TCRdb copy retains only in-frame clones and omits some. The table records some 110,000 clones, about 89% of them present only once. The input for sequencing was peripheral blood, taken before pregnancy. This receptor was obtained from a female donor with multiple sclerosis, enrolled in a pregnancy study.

CDR3 region: CASSLDSQAYEQYF. CDR3 DNA sequence: TGTGCCAGCAGCTTAGATTCCCAGGCCTACGAGCAGTACTTC. This sequence joins TRBV11-2 and TRBJ2-7; D remains ambiguous. Per germline, CDR1 SGHAT and CDR2 FQNNGV. Between the trimmed V and J ends, which lost 0 bases and 2 bases, there was a span of 8 bases. This CDR3 has 14 amino acids. The whole variable domain, remainder taken from reference TRBV11-2 and TRBJ2-7, is EAGVAQSPRYKIIEKRQSVAFWCNPISGHATLYWYQQILGQGPKLLIQFQNNGVVDDSQLPKDRFSAERLKGVDSTLKIQPAKLEDSAVYLCASSLDSQAYEQYFGPGTRLTVT.